This section outlines one TCR beta chain sequence together with its context. Its antigen is undetermined. Clones were sequenced by immunoSEQ multiplex PCR, and TCRdb holds only the in-frame ones, with some missing. This sample has around 350,000 clones; 70% to 90% occur once, and the top ten carry roughly 3.1%. The treatment here: around 19 received Ad26.COV2.S at low or high dose, single or two shots; roughly 5 received placebo; per-sample allocation not given. Specimen acquisition occurred on day 63 following the initial vaccine or placebo injection. Cohort 1b enrolled adults aged 18-55 years in Boston. This CDR3 has 13 amino acids. The V and J ends lost 6 bases and 5 bases, in that order; junction bases with no gene match: 6. CDR1 MNHEY and CDR2 SVGAGI come from the germline V gene. The sample is drawn from a study of Ad26.COV2.S vaccination and SARS-CoV-2 variants. Study results and limitations: Non-spike TCR breadth did not differ much between vaccine and placebo recipients.

J is TRBJ2-7 and V is TRBV6-5; the match to TRBD1 covers 8 bases. The TCR was taken from a person between 18 and 59 years old who received the Ad26.COV2.S COVID-19 vaccine or a placebo. Sequencing used peripheral blood, obtained in a trial of Ad26.COV2.S vaccine versus placebo. CDR3 region: CASSRQGIHEQYF. The CDR3 coding sequence is TGTGCCAGCAGCCGACAGGGGATACACGAGCAGTACTTC.